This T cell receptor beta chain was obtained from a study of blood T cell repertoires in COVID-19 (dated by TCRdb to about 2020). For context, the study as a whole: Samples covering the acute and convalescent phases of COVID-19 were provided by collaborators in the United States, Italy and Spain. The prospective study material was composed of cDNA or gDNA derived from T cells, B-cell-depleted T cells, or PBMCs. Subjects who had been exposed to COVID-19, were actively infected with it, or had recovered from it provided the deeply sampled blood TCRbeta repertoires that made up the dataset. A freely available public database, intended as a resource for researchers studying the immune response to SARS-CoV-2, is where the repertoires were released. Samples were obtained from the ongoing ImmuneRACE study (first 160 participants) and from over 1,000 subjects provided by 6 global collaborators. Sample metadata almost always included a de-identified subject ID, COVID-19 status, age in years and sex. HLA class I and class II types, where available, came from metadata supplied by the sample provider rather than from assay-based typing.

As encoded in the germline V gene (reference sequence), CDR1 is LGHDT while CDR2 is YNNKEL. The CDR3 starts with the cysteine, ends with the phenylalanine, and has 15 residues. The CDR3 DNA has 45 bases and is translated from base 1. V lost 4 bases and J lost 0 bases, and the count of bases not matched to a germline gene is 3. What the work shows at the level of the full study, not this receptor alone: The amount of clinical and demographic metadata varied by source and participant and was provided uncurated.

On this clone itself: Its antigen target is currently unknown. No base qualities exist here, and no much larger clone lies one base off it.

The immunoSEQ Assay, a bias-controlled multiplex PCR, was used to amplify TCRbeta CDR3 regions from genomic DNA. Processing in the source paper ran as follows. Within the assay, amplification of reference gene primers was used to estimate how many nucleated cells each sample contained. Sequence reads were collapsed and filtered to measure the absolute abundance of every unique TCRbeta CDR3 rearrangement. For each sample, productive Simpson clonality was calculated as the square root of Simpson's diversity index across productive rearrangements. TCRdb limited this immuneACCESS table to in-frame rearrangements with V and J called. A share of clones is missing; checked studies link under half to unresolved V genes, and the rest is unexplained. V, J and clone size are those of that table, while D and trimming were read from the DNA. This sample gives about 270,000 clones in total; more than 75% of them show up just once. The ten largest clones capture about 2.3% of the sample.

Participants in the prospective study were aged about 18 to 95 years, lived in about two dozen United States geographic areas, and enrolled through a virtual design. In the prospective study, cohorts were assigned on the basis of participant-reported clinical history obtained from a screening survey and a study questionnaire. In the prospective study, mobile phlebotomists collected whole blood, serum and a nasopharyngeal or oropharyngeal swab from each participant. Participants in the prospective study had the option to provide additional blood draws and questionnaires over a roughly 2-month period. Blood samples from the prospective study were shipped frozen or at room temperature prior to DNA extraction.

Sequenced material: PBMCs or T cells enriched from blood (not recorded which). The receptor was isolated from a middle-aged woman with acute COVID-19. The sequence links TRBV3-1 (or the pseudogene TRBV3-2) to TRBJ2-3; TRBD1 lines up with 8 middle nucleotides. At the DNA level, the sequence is TGTGCCAGCAGCCGGACAGGGCCGAGCACAGATACGCAGTATTTT. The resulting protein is CASSRTGPSTDTQYF.